Sequencing of this TCR beta chain was carried out in a study of Ad26.COV2.S vaccination and SARS-CoV-2 variants. Overall study context: The donor belonged to the COV1001 Ad26.COV2.S trial arm. Each vaccinee took Ad26.COV2.S intramuscularly, once or twice 56 days apart. Study findings and constraints: After vaccination, reports described spike-specific CD8+ and CD4+ T cell responses as showing substantial breadth. Vaccine recipients had higher spike-specific TCR breadth than placebo recipients.

As to this clone: Its antigen is undetermined.

The V gene's germline CDR1 is MNHEY and CDR2 SVGEGT. The CDR3 runs 15 residues. The V gene end was trimmed by 5 bases and the J gene end by 3 bases; junction bases not matched to a gene: 9. The treatment: approximately 18 received Ad26.COV2.S at low or high dose, single or two shots; 5 received placebo; per-sample allocation not given. Following the first vaccine or placebo injection, samples were taken on day 63. Profiled with immunoSEQ multiplex PCR; TCRdb holds only in-frame clones, not every one. Among roughly 450,000 clones listed, around 90% were seen once. The chain links TRBV6-2 or TRBV6-3 to TRBJ2-7; TRBD2 matches 8 bases. Here the sequenced sample was peripheral blood, taken in a trial of Ad26.COV2.S vaccine versus placebo. The clonotype originates from a person aged 18-65 years who received the Ad26.COV2.S COVID-19 vaccine or a placebo. The CDR3 protein is CASSRKRGPLYEQYF. The CDR3 bases are TGTGCCAGCAGTCGAAAGCGGGGGCCCCTCTACGAGCAGTACTTC.